These 18 T cell receptor beta chains were sequenced from one sample in a study of cytotoxic CD8 clonotypes in ibrutinib-treated CLL. TCRdb's copy holds only in-frame clones and misses some; the assay was immunoSEQ multiplex PCR. The sample lists 150,000 or so clones; 81% were seen once. Sequenced material: PBMCs, taken after 12 months of ibrutinib treatment. The source is a human donor with chronic lymphocytic leukemia.

The chain uses TRBV29-1 and TRBJ2-5; D is ambiguous. Trimming stripped 3 bases from V and 2 bases from J, with 13 bases between. Germline assignment: CDR1 SQVTM and CDR2 ANQGSEA. The CDR3 extends over 14 amino acids. CDR3 region: CSVEFRRRQETQYF. The CDR3 DNA follows: TGCAGCGTTGAGTTCAGGCGTAGGCAAGAGACCCAGTACTTC.

This rearrangement joins TRBV5-8 to TRBJ2-7; the match to TRBD1 covers 7 bases. CDR1 is SGHTS, CDR2 YDEGEE, per germline. The CDR3 covers 14 residues. J was trimmed by 2 bases and V by 5 bases; bases with no gene match: 7. The CDR3 loop reads CASRPTGTAYEQYF. As DNA, the CDR3 is TGTGCCAGCAGGCCGACCGGGACAGCCTACGAGCAGTACTTC.

This chain connects TRBV30 to TRBJ2-7; possible D gene TRBD1, 5 bases. This CDR3 has 11 residues. Trimming removed 5 bases at V and 3 bases at J, with 8 bases between. From germline, CDR1 is GTSNPN and CDR2 SVGIG (reference sequence). The CDR3 DNA follows: TGTGCCTGGGGGGCTAACTACGAGCAGTACTTC. This codes for CAWGANYEQYF.

The chain recombines TRBV7-8 with TRBJ1-6, with TRBD1 matching 7 bases. There are 14 residues in the CDR3. Germline lookup yields CDR1 SGHVS and CDR2 FQNEAQ. V lost 4 bases to trimming and J lost 13 bases; unmatched junction nucleotides: 10. The CDR3, as DNA: TGTGCCAGCAGCTCAGGACAGGCGGGTAGGCCCCTCCACTTT. Translation gives CASSSGQAGRPLHF.

The V call is TRBV4-3, the J call TRBJ1-1; 9 bases are a match to TRBD1. The CDR3 has 15 residues. V lost 4 bases, J lost 5 bases, and 8 bases stayed unmatched. From germline, CDR1 is LGHNA and CDR2 YSLEER. The CDR3 DNA sequence: TGCGCCAGCAGCCTACGAGACAGGGGGAGTACTGAAGCTTTCTTT. Translation: CASSLRDRGSTEAFF.

The rearrangement uses TRBV28 and TRBJ1-1, with a possible D match to TRBD1 (6 bases). The length of the CDR3 is 15 residues. The V gene's germline CDR1 is MDHEN and CDR2 SYDVKM. The ends were cut back, 5 bases at V and 0 bases at J, with 13 bases in the middle. CDR3 loop: CASSPGTLMNTEAFF. The DNA for the CDR3 is TGTGCCAGCAGTCCAGGGACATTGATGAACACTGAAGCTTTCTTT.

This clone was found a few times. The germline gene is not matched at one end of the junction; a read error may be the cause. V is TRBV7-7 and J is TRBJ2-1; D unclear. CDR3 length: 15 residues. Germline CDR1 SSHAT, CDR2 FNYEAQ (reference sequence). The CDR3 region is CASSALSGGHNEQFF. The CDR3, as DNA: TGTGCTAGCAGCGCCCTTAGTGGTGGCCACAATGAGCAGTTCTTC.

The chain combines TRBV19 with TRBJ1-2; 10 bases match TRBD1. Trimming took 5 bases from V and 3 from J; bases not matched to a gene: 6. The CDR3 contains 15 residues. The germline gives CDR1 LNHDA, CDR2 SQIVND (reference sequence). CDR3 nucleotide sequence: TGTGCCAGTAGTCGTGGTGGGACAGGGGACTATGGCTACACCTTC. It yields the protein CASSRGGTGDYGYTF. Based on the CDR3 plus reference TRBV19 and TRBJ1-2, the full variable domain is DGGITQSPKYLFRKEGQNVTLSCEQNLNHDAMYWYRQDPGQGLRLIYYSQIVNDFQKGDIAEGYSVSREKKESFPLTVTSAQKNPTAFYLCASSRGGTGDYGYTFGSGTRLTVV.

This clone was seen more than once but under ten times. The rearrangement joins TRBV6-1 to TRBJ1-3, with TRBD1 as a possible D gene (5 bases). V dropped 8 bases and J dropped 3 bases, with 17 bases sitting between them. There are 15 residues in the CDR3. Germline V gives CDR1 MNHNS, CDR2 SASEGT. In DNA form, the CDR3 reads TGTGCCAGCCTCCAGGGAGAACTCGGTGGAAACACCATATATTTT. Protein sequence: CASLQGELGGNTIYF.

The chain employs TRBV6-6 and TRBJ1-5; no firm D call. V lost 6 bases, J lost 4 bases, and 13 bases lay in between. The CDR3 sequence is 14 residues long. Germline V gene data show CDR1 as MNHNY and CDR2 as SVGAGI (reference sequence). CDR3 residues: CASSAGRENQPQHF. Here the CDR3 DNA reads TGTGCCAGCAGCGCGGGGAGGGAAAATCAGCCCCAGCATTTT.

The V call is TRBV18, the J call TRBJ1-1, with TRBD1 matching 11 bases. The germline gives CDR1 KGHSH, CDR2 LQKENI. The CDR3 is 13 residues long. The V gene end was trimmed by 5 bases and the J gene end by 7 bases; junction bases not matched to a gene: 3. In DNA form, the CDR3 reads TGTGCCAGCTCATATGGGACAGGGGGTGAAGCTTTCTTT. Protein sequence: CASSYGTGGEAFF.

The DNA of the CDR3 is TGTGCCAGCAGTCCCAGGGTAACCGGGGAGCTGTTTTTT. Amino acid sequence: CASSPRVTGELFF. The chain recombines TRBV2 with TRBJ2-2, with a tentative D call TRBD1 (5 bases). The germline CDR1 and CDR2 sequences are SNHLY and FYNNEI. V lost 5 bases to trimming and J lost 5 bases, with 9 bases between them. The CDR3 contains 13 residues. The full variable domain, with the rest looked up from reference TRBV2 and TRBJ2-2, is EPEVTQTPSHQVTQMGQEVILRCVPISNHLYFYWYRQILGQKVEFLVSFYNNEISEKSEIFDDQFSVERPDGSNFTLKIRSTKLEDSAMYFCASSPRVTGELFFGEGSRLTVL.

The genes are TRBV7-9 and TRBJ1-2; D is perhaps TRBD1 (6 bases). With 3 bases removed from V and 8 bases from J, the gap between germline ends came to 13 bases. The germline gives CDR1 SEHNR, CDR2 FQNEAQ (reference sequence). The CDR3 is 13 residues long. The CDR3 region has the DNA TGTGCCAGCAGCTTGAAGGGGGTAGACGGCTACACCTTC. The encoded protein is CASSLKGVDGYTF. Variable domain in full (rest from reference TRBV7-9 and TRBJ1-2): DTGVSQNPRHKITKRGQNVTFRCDPISEHNRLYWYRQTLGQGPEFLTYFQNEAQLEKSRLLSDRFSAERPKGSFSTLEIQRTEQGDSAMYLCASSLKGVDGYTFGSGTRLTVV.

The rearrangement joins TRBV5-4 to TRBJ1-3; TRBD1 aligns across 9 bases. Germline CDR1 SGHNT, CDR2 YYREEE (reference sequence). The CDR3 extends over 15 amino acids. After removal of 4 bases from V and 3 bases from J, the junction contained 5 bases not matched to a gene. In DNA form, the CDR3 reads TGTGCCAGCAGCCCGGGACAGGGAGGTGGAAACACCATATATTTT. It codes for CASSPGQGGGNTIYF.

With respect to this clone: The same CDR3 also results from other DNA sequences found in this sample. The chain joins TRBV6-5 to TRBJ1-3; D is possibly TRBD1 (5 bases). Trimming cost V 0 bases and J 4 bases, with 7 bases left between them. Germline loops: CDR1 MNHEY, CDR2 SVGAGI. The CDR3 is 14 residues long. Here the CDR3 DNA reads TGTGCCAGCAGTTACTCAAGACAGGGAAACACCATATATTTT. Translating gives CASSYSRQGNTIYF.

Regarding this clone: The junction departs from the called germline gene at one end, perhaps through a read error. The rearrangement joins TRBV28 to TRBJ2-7; 10 bases agree with TRBD1. CDR3 length: 14 residues. Looked up from germline, CDR1 is MDHEN and CDR2 is SYDVKM. The CDR3: CASSRAGQGYGQYF. DNA for the CDR3: TGTGCCAGCAGCCGCGCGGGACAGGGGTACGGGCAGTACTTC.

The chain is built from TRBV30 and TRBJ2-7, with TRBD2 as a possible D gene (7 bases). Trimming removed 5 bases at V and 4 bases at J, with 12 bases between. CDR1 and CDR2 (germline): GTSNPN, SVGIG (reference sequence). The CDR3 runs to 12 residues. This chain's CDR3 is CAWGGGGYEQYF. CDR3 nucleotide sequence: TGTGCCTGGGGGGGCGGGGGTTACGAGCAGTACTTC.

This chain joins TRBV6-5 and TRBJ1-2; the D is unclear. CDR1 MNHEY and CDR2 SVGAGI come from the germline V gene. V lost 10 bases, J lost 2 bases, and 11 bases lay in between. The CDR3 loop spans 12 amino acids. For the CDR3, the DNA is TGTGCCATCAACACCCCAAACTATGGCTACACCTTC. Translated: CAINTPNYGYTF.